These T cell receptor beta chains were read from a single sample in a study of technical replicates of blood from a few donors. The assay was immunoSEQ multiplex PCR, and TCRdb's table has in-frame clones only and misses some. The table has around 70,000 clones, approximately 96% seen once. Material: T cells isolated from PBMCs. These receptors originate from a human donor in good health. CDR3s include the opening cysteine and the closing phenylalanine or tryptophan. The order of the fields is J gene, clone size, V gene, D gene, CDR3 protein, CDR3 DNA. D genes are given only for firm matches. The listing skips clone size in some rows; elsewhere it reads once, few, many or a size class.

J: TRBJ1-1; size: NA; V: TRBV5-6; D: NA; CDR3: CASSLLESSTEAFF; DNA: TGTGCCAGCAGCTTGTTGGAGAGTAGCACTGAAGCTTTCTTT
J: TRBJ1-1; size: NA; V: TRBV4-1; D: TRBD1; CDR3: CASSLSWDRNTEAFF; DNA: TGCGCCAGCAGCCTCTCCTGGGACAGGAACACTGAAGCTTTCTTT
J: TRBJ2-7; size: once; V: TRBV27; D: TRBD2; CDR3: CASSIVAGGYNEQYF; DNA: TGTGCCAGCAGTATTGTAGCGGGAGGGTACAACGAGCAGTACTTC
J: TRBJ2-7; size: once; V: TRBV5-6; D: NA; CDR3: CASSFRGEQYF; DNA: TGTGCCAGCAGCTTCAGGGGAGAGCAGTACTTC
J: TRBJ1-5; size: NA; V: TRBV7-3; D: NA; CDR3: CASSSYSNQPQHF; DNA: TGTGCCAGCAGCTCCTATAGCAATCAGCCCCAGCATTTT
J: TRBJ1-4; size: NA; V: TRBV7-8; D: NA; CDR3: CASSRSRATNEKLFF; DNA: TGTGCCAGCAGCCGCTCACGAGCAACTAATGAAAAACTGTTTTTT
J: TRBJ2-1; size: once; V: TRBV6-5; D: TRBD2; CDR3: CASSYSEGLAGEQFF; DNA: TGTGCCAGCAGTTACTCCGAGGGACTAGCGGGAGAGCAGTTCTTC
J: TRBJ1-2; size: NA; V: TRBV6-4; D: TRBD1; CDR3: CASRGQGIGNYGYTF; DNA: TGTGCCAGCAGGGGACAGGGTATAGGTAACTATGGCTACACCTTC
J: TRBJ2-7; size: NA; V: TRBV27; D: TRBD1; CDR3: CASSFSGGTYEQYF; DNA: TGTGCCAGCAGTTTTTCAGGGGGCACCTACGAGCAGTACTTC
J: TRBJ2-7; size: NA; V: TRBV7-3; D: TRBD1; CDR3: CASSLMGQGTYEQYF; DNA: TGTGCCAGCAGCTTAATGGGACAGGGAACCTACGAGCAGTACTTC
J: TRBJ1-3; size: NA; V: TRBV11-2; D: NA; CDR3: CASSPTLSGNTIYF; DNA: TGTGCCAGCAGCCCGACACTTTCTGGAAACACCATATATTTT
J: TRBJ2-3; size: NA; V: TRBV6-1; D: NA; CDR3: CASSEAFPVPSDTQYF; DNA: TGTGCCAGCAGTGAAGCGTTTCCTGTCCCGTCAGATACGCAGTATTTT
J: TRBJ1-4; size: NA; V: TRBV11-2; D: NA; CDR3: CASSLAGVTNEKLFF; DNA: TGTGCCAGCAGCTTAGCGGGGGTGACTAATGAAAAACTGTTTTTT
J: TRBJ2-7; size: once; V: TRBV7-6; D: NA; CDR3: CASSLELNFEQYF; DNA: TGTGCCAGCAGCTTAGAACTCAATTTCGAGCAGTACTTC
J: TRBJ2-7; size: NA; V: TRBV11-1; D: TRBD1; CDR3: CASSLNRGNEQYF; DNA: TGTGCCAGCAGCTTGAACAGGGGAAACGAGCAGTACTTC
J: TRBJ2-1; size: NA; V: TRBV30; D: TRBD2; CDR3: CAWGTSGSSYNEQFF; DNA: TGTGCCTGGGGGACTAGCGGGAGTTCCTACAATGAGCAGTTCTTC
J: TRBJ1-4; size: NA; V: TRBV28; D: NA; CDR3: CASILSGDPGGEKLFF; DNA: TGTGCCAGCATCCTAAGTGGGGACCCGGGGGGAGAAAAACTGTTTTTT
J: TRBJ2-7; size: once; V: TRBV9; D: TRBD2; CDR3: CASSLRLAGEQYF; DNA: TGTGCCAGCAGCCTCCGACTAGCGGGAGAGCAGTACTTC
J: TRBJ2-1; size: once; V: TRBV13; D: NA; CDR3: CASSSDQGYEQFF; DNA: TGTGCCAGCAGCTCTGATCAGGGATATGAGCAGTTCTTC
J: TRBJ1-2; size: NA; V: TRBV5-8; D: TRBD1; CDR3: CASSSKGTGVGYTF; DNA: TGTGCCAGCAGCTCTAAAGGGACAGGGGTTGGCTACACCTTC
J: TRBJ2-3; size: NA; V: TRBV29-1; D: TRBD2; CDR3: CSVTGLAGGSGSTDTQYF; DNA: TGCAGCGTTACGGGACTAGCGGGGGGAAGCGGGAGCACAGATACGCAGTATTTT
J: TRBJ2-1; size: NA; V: TRBV30; D: TRBD2; CDR3: CAGQSSGDHNEQFF; DNA: TGTGCTGGACAGTCTAGCGGGGACCACAATGAGCAGTTCTTC
J: TRBJ2-7; size: once; V: TRBV27; D: TRBD2; CDR3: CASSPGTSGSYEQYF; DNA: TGTGCCAGCAGTCCCGGGACTAGCGGCTCCTACGAGCAGTACTTC
J: TRBJ2-5; size: once; V: TRBV10-1; D: NA; CDR3: CASSERGRALETQYF; DNA: TGCGCCAGCAGTGAGAGGGGGAGGGCCCTTGAGACCCAGTACTTC
J: TRBJ1-4; size: NA; V: TRBV28; D: TRBD1; CDR3: CASSSRTGIEKLFF; DNA: TGTGCCAGCAGTTCAAGGACAGGAATTGAAAAACTGTTTTTT
J: TRBJ2-3; size: NA; V: TRBV30; D: TRBD2; CDR3: CAWSRSGISDTQYF; DNA: TGTGCCTGGAGTCGTAGCGGGATATCAGATACGCAGTATTTT
J: TRBJ1-2; size: NA; V: TRBV4-1; D: NA; CDR3: CASSQVVRRSGYTF; DNA: TGCGCCAGCAGCCAAGTCGTACGCCGCAGTGGCTACACCTTC
J: TRBJ2-1; size: NA; V: TRBV4-2; D: TRBD2; CDR3: CASSQEAAGVREQFF; DNA: TGTGCCAGCAGCCAAGAAGCAGCGGGAGTGCGTGAGCAGTTCTTC